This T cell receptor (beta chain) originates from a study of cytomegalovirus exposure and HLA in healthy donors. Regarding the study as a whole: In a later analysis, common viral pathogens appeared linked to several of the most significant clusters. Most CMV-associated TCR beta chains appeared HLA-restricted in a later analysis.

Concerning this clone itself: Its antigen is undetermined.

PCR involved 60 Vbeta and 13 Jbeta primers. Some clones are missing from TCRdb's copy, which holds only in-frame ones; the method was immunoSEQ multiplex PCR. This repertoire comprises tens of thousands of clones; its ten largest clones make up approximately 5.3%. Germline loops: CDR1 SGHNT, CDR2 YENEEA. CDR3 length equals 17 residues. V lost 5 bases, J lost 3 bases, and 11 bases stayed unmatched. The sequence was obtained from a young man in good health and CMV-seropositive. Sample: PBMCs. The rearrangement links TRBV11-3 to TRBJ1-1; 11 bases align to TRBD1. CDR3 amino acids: CASSAGQGARGYTEAFF. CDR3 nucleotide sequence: TGTGCCAGCAGCGCCGGACAGGGGGCGAGGGGGTACACTGAAGCTTTCTTT.